Each of the 4 T cell receptor beta chains below was sequenced from the same sample in a study of CD8+ T cells in alopecia areata. The sequencing template was cDNA reverse transcribed from extracted RNA. TCRdb's table, derived via immunoSEQ multiplex PCR, lists solely in-frame clones and lacks some. There are 100,000 to 150,000 clones in the sample; under 40% occur only once, and approximately 3% lies in the top ten. Sequencing input: CD4+ T cells sorted from blood. Source of these receptors: a human donor with alopecia areata.

The chain is built from TRBV2 and TRBJ1-1, with D hard to call. The ends were cut back, 0 bases at V and 10 bases at J, with 18 bases in the middle. The germline CDR1 and CDR2 sequences are SNHLY and FYNNEI. The CDR3 runs to 15 residues. The CDR3 DNA is TGTGCCAGCAGTGAAGCTCAATCTATCCGGTCTCGAGCTTTCTTT. It yields the protein CASSEAQSIRSRAFF.

This clone has only a few counts. The chain employs TRBV28 and TRBJ2-1; TRBD2 is a possible D gene (5 bases). CDR1 is MDHEN, CDR2 SYDVKM, per germline. The CDR3 totals 13 residues. Trimming removed 8 bases at V and 10 bases at J, with 18 bases between. Written as DNA, the CDR3 is TGTGCCAGCCTTCATCCCGGGCTAGCAGAGCAGTTCTTC. The encoded protein is CASLHPGLAEQFF.

The chain carries TRBV5-1 and TRBJ2-7; a possible D gene is TRBD2 (6 bases). V was cut by 0 bases and J by 5 bases, with 12 bases left in between. Per the germline V gene, CDR1 is SGHRS and CDR2 is YFSETQ. This CDR3 contains 14 residues. The CDR3 sequence is CASSLGQGGNEQYF. The CDR3 DNA reads as TGCGCCAGCAGCTTGGGCCAGGGAGGAAACGAGCAGTACTTC.

This clone was detected a few times. This chain links TRBV30 with TRBJ2-5; D is ambiguous. Trimming stripped 1 base from V and 5 bases from J, with 11 bases between. The CDR3 runs 13 residues. Germline V gene lookup returns CDR1 GTSNPN and CDR2 SVGIG (reference sequence). The CDR3 is CAWSGYTKETQYF. In nucleotides, the CDR3 is TGTGCCTGGAGTGGGTACACGAAGGAGACCCAGTACTTC. The full variable domain, in which reference TRBV30 and TRBJ2-5 provide the parts outside the CDR3, is SQTIHQWPATLVQPVGSPLSLECTVEGTSNPNLYWYRQAAGRGLQLLFYSVGIGQISSEVPQNLSASRPQDRQFILSSKKLLLSDSGFYLCAWSGYTKETQYFGPGTRLLVL.